One TCR beta chain is described in this entry. Its target is not known. This entry is derived from a study of T cell responses to AZD1222 COVID-19 vaccine. The study, taken as a whole, reports: A rise in Spike-specific TCR breadth and depth followed two AZD1222 doses. Among those given AZD1222, only five to seven were seropositive at baseline. White British people made up most donors, females outnumbered males, and clonal diversity was possibly underestimated.

The assay was immunoSEQ multiplex PCR, and TCRdb's table has in-frame clones only and misses some. Altogether more than 5,000 clones are present, over 75% being singletons, with the ten largest covering approximately 15%. Researchers grouped second doses given at about 4 or about 12 weeks into one pool. The germline V gene encodes CDR1 SGHVS and CDR2 FQNEAQ. CDR3 length: 13 amino acids. Trimming cost V 7 bases and J 3 bases, with 13 bases left between them. The chain couples TRBV7-8 to TRBJ2-7; D not certain. Sequencing was performed on peripheral blood, taken 28 days after the second AZD1222 dose. The source of this sequence is an adult who received the AZD1222 COVID-19 vaccine. The CDR3 sequence: CASMDGIFYEQYF. In nucleotides, the CDR3 is TGTGCCAGCATGGACGGAATATTCTACGAGCAGTACTTC.